Only a few counts were recorded for the clone carrying this T cell receptor (beta chain). Its antigen is not known. The data originate from a study of beta chain features in type 1 diabetes. As for the study in general: Examination of sorted cells across all samples involved roughly 100 million cells. Study conclusions and caveats: In every one of the four CD4+ subsets, TCRB CDR3s were moderately but significantly shorter in Type 1 diabetes patients. Type 1 diabetes patients had VDJ junctions that carried fewer insertions and more deletions.

Every bit of the isolated RNA underwent reverse transcription, so sequencing read expressed TCRB transcripts. Sequenced by immunoSEQ multiplex PCR; TCRdb stores in-frame clones only, minus some. The sample consists of 38,000 or so clones, roughly 67% of them appearing once. Trimming took 5 bases from V and 15 from J, leaving 23 bases between them. The CDR3 contains 14 residues. The germline V gene encodes CDR1 MDHEN and CDR2 SYDVKM. In all sorted populations, purity surpassed 98%. The receptor was derived from a woman aged 25 to 45 in good health. The sequenced material came from Tregs from blood. The chain uses TRBV28 and TRBJ2-4; D gene ambiguous. The CDR3 sequence: CASSKAPGSSRVYF. The CDR3 nucleotides are TGTGCCAGCAGTAAAGCCCCAGGATCATCGAGAGTGTACTTC.